One sample yielded the 16 T cell receptor beta chains listed below, sequenced in a study of shared clonotypes between healthy human individuals. Data came from immunoSEQ multiplex PCR; TCRdb stores just in-frame clones and leaves some out. The sample carries a few million clones, 85% to 95% recorded once. Specimen: naive CD4+ T cells from PBMCs. Subset of the sample: CD45RA+ positively selected. All receptors come from a man aged 18 to 30 in good health. Some clones in this sample may be carry-over from other donors' samples.

The gene calls are TRBV28 and TRBJ1-4; D gene unclear. The germline V gene encodes CDR1 MDHEN and CDR2 SYDVKM. CDR3 length: 15 residues. Deletions cut 5 bases from V and 8 bases from J, with 18 bases between. CDR3 sequence reads: CASSEIPPSREKLFF. The CDR3 bases are TGTGCCAGCAGTGAAATCCCACCTTCGAGAGAAAAACTGTTTTTT.

J is TRBJ1-4 and V is TRBV5-6; D unclear. Germline V gene lookup returns CDR1 SGHDT and CDR2 YYEEEE. Trimming pared 4 bases from V and 4 bases from J, leaving 8 bases between. The CDR3 has 13 residues. CDR3 bases: TGTGCCAGCAGCCTGTATAATAATGAAAAACTGTTTTTT. It encodes CASSLYNNEKLFF.

The J gene is TRBJ2-2, the V gene TRBV5-1, with TRBD2 matching 11 bases. The germline CDR1 and CDR2 sequences are SGHRS and YFSETQ. CDR3 length: 16 residues. Trimming cost V 4 bases and J 5 bases; bases outside gene matches: 7. The CDR3 loop reads CASSLLAGDSTGELFF. DNA of the CDR3: TGCGCCAGCAGCCTACTAGCGGGAGATAGTACCGGGGAGCTGTTTTTT. Together with reference TRBV5-1 and TRBJ2-2, the CDR3 gives the full variable domain: KAGVTQTPRYLIKTRGQQVTLSCSPISGHRSVSWYQQTPGQGLQFLFEYFSETQRNKGNFPGRFSGRQFSNSRSEMNVSTLELGDSALYLCASSLLAGDSTGELFFGEGSRLTVL.

The chain combines TRBV19 with TRBJ1-2; TRBD1 might be the D (5 bases). CDR3 length: 14 residues. CDR1 and CDR2 (germline): LNHDA, SQIVND (reference sequence). Trimming cost V 5 bases and J 4 bases, with 14 bases left between them. CDR3 region: CASSFQGEGYGYTF. The CDR3, as DNA: TGTGCCAGTAGTTTCCAGGGAGAGGGCTATGGCTACACCTTC. The full variable domain, completed using reference TRBV19 and TRBJ1-2, is DGGITQSPKYLFRKEGQNVTLSCEQNLNHDAMYWYRQDPGQGLRLIYYSQIVNDFQKGDIAEGYSVSREKKESFPLTVTSAQKNPTAFYLCASSFQGEGYGYTFGSGTRLTVV.

In this sample, this clone turned up once. This rearrangement joins TRBV4-1 to TRBJ2-3, with 11 bases aligning to TRBD2. The V gene's germline CDR1 is MGHRA and CDR2 YSYEKL. J lost 1 base, V lost 1 base, and 10 bases had no gene match. The CDR3 contains 19 residues. For the CDR3, the DNA is TGCGCCAGCAGCCAAGGAGATAGCGGGAGGGTGCGCGGCACAGATACGCAGTATTTT. Its translation is CASSQGDSGRVRGTDTQYF.

The genes are TRBV27 and TRBJ2-3, with D tentatively TRBD1 (5 bases). This CDR3 comprises 13 residues. Trimming took off 5 bases at V and 4 bases at J, with 10 bases between the two ends. The germline V gene has CDR1 MNHEY and CDR2 SMNVEV (reference sequence). The CDR3 nucleotides are TGTGCCAGCAGTCGGTGGGGCGCAGATACGCAGTATTTT. Amino acid sequence: CASSRWGADTQYF.

This clone was detected once. J is TRBJ1-1 and V is TRBV5-1, with 7 bases aligning to TRBD1. The CDR3 loop spans 15 amino acids. V lost 5 bases to trimming and J lost 2 bases; unmatched junction nucleotides: 9. The germline V gene has CDR1 SGHRS and CDR2 YFSETQ. In nucleotides, the CDR3 is TGCGCCAGCAGTGGAATCGACAGGGCCAACACTGAAGCTTTCTTT. It translates to CASSGIDRANTEAFF.

This sequence joins TRBV4-1 and TRBJ2-5; TRBD2 might be the D (5 bases). Per the germline V gene, CDR1 is MGHRA and CDR2 is YSYEKL. CDR3 size: 16 residues. V lost 4 bases and J 1 base, leaving 16 bases between the germline ends. This CDR3 reads CASSRIYSGSQETQYF. The CDR3 DNA is TGCGCCAGCAGCCGAATCTACTCGGGGAGCCAAGAGACCCAGTACTTC.

The rearrangement links TRBV7-9 to TRBJ1-4; TRBD1 aligns across 12 bases. This CDR3 has 15 residues. V trimming: 4 bases; J trimming: 8 bases; junction bases outside the gene matches: 5. Germline CDR1 SEHNR, CDR2 FQNEAQ (reference sequence). In DNA, the CDR3 is TGTGCCAGCAGCTCAACCGGGACAGGGGGCGAAAAACTGTTTTTT. Translation gives CASSSTGTGGEKLFF.

The chain is built from TRBV9 and TRBJ2-1; 7 bases align to TRBD2. Per the germline V gene, CDR1 is SGDLS and CDR2 is YYNGEE. The CDR3 extends over 17 amino acids. With V trimmed by 4 bases and J by 6 bases, 16 bases remained unmatched. The CDR3 sequence: CASSWGGRRTGGNEQFF. DNA for the CDR3: TGTGCCAGCAGCTGGGGAGGGAGGAGAACGGGGGGCAATGAGCAGTTCTTC.

The chain has TRBV5-5 and TRBJ1-1; TRBD1 aligns across 8 bases. Germline loops: CDR1 SGHKS, CDR2 YYEKEE (reference sequence). This CDR3 has 16 residues. The V segment lost 0 bases and the J segment 3 bases; nucleotides outside the gene matches: 7. CDR3 in DNA: TGTGCCAGCAGCTTGGCAGGGGGCGCGGGGGACACTGAAGCTTTCTTT. This codes for CASSLAGGAGDTEAFF.

Of note for this clone: Other DNA sequences in the same sample also yield this CDR3. The chain combines TRBV18 with TRBJ1-2, with D perhaps matching TRBD1 (6 bases). Germline loops: CDR1 KGHSH, CDR2 LQKENI. V lost 2 bases, J lost 3 bases, and 10 bases lay in between. The CDR3 spans 14 residues. CDR3 DNA: TGTGCCAGCTCACCAGGGGGGCGCGACTATGGCTACACCTTC. Translation: CASSPGGRDYGYTF. The whole variable domain, remainder taken from reference TRBV18 and TRBJ1-2, is NAGVMQNPRHLVRRRGQEARLRCSPMKGHSHVYWYRQLPEEGLKFMVYLQKENIIDESGMPKERFSAEFPKEGPSILRIQQVVRGDSAAYFCASSPGGRDYGYTFGSGTRLTVV.

The chain couples TRBV7-9 to TRBJ2-1, with D maybe TRBD2 (5 bases). V was pared by 2 bases and J by 4 bases, with 21 bases between. Germline V gene sequence: CDR1 SEHNR, CDR2 FQNEAQ (reference sequence). The CDR3 runs 18 residues. The CDR3 here is CASSLSPASPVGYNEQFF. The CDR3 DNA is TGTGCCAGCAGCTTAAGCCCTGCTAGCCCCGTGGGGTACAATGAGCAGTTCTTC.

V is TRBV5-6 and J is TRBJ2-1; no clear D gene. The CDR3 totals 11 residues. Germline V gene data show CDR1 as SGHDT and CDR2 as YYEEEE. V lost 1 base and J lost 10, with 6 bases in between. The CDR3 region has the DNA TGTGCCAGCAGCTTGTATAAAGAGCAGTTCTTC. It translates to CASSLYKEQFF. Full variable domain (missing parts from reference TRBV5-6 and TRBJ2-1): DAGVTQSPTHLIKTRGQQVTLRCSPKSGHDTVSWYQQALGQGPQFIFQYYEEEERQRGNFPDRFSGHQFPNYSSELNVNALLLGDSALYLCASSLYKEQFFGPGTRLTVL.

The chain recombines TRBV4-1 with TRBJ2-1, with 7 bases identical to TRBD1. J was trimmed by 10 bases and V by 3 bases; bases with no gene match: 15. Per the germline V gene, CDR1 is MGHRA and CDR2 is YSYEKL. The CDR3 contains 16 residues. The CDR3 sequence: CASSQPRQGPAQEQFF. Written as DNA, the CDR3 is TGCGCCAGCAGCCAGCCCCGACAGGGTCCGGCGCAAGAGCAGTTCTTC.

In this sample, this clone turned up a few times. The identical CDR3 is also encoded by other nucleotide sequences in the sample. The J gene is TRBJ1-5, the V gene TRBV15; no firm D call. Trimming pared 2 bases from V and 1 base from J, leaving 0 bases between. This CDR3 comprises 12 residues. Germline values: CDR1 LNHNV, CDR2 YYDKDF (reference sequence). The CDR3 DNA reads as TGTGCCACCAGCAGAAGCAATCAGCCCCAGCATTTT. This sequence encodes CATSRSNQPQHF.